Listed below are T cell receptor beta chains from one sample, sequenced in a study of Ad26.COV2.S vaccination and SARS-CoV-2 variants. Sequenced by immunoSEQ multiplex PCR; TCRdb stores in-frame clones only, minus some. The sample includes fewer than 55,000 clones, roughly 84% seen only once; the top ten take roughly half. This material consisted of peripheral blood, taken after recovery from COVID-19. The receptors derive from a human donor who had recovered from COVID-19. Each CDR3 is given with its conserved first and last residue.

V,J,CDR3
TRBV5-8,TRBJ1-5,CASSLSSGDQPQHF
TRBV7-6,TRBJ2-3,CASSRLITDTQYF
TRBV27,TRBJ1-2,CASFGRLGDYGYTF
TRBV2,TRBJ1-1,CASSAGRVWGPDEAFF
TRBV5-1,TRBJ1-1,CASSLVAGGNTEAFF
TRBV7-8,TRBJ1-4,CASSWQGKSNEKLFF
TRBV5-1,TRBJ2-3,CASSPDSSGGTDTQYF
TRBV9,TRBJ1-1,CASTSGASTEAFF
TRBV11-2,TRBJ1-3,CASSSGREFLSGNTIYF
TRBV6-5,TRBJ1-2,CASSHTVSSTF
TRBV6-5,TRBJ1-2,CAGLTLMDGYTF
TRBV30,TRBJ2-4,CAWWGLELAKNIQYF
TRBV27,TRBJ1-1,CASSLVPPVGGTEAFF
TRBV5-1,TRBJ2-1,CASSIRQGRYNEQFF
TRBV4-1,TRBJ1-2,CASSPQRGLGQFYGYTF
TRBV5-1,TRBJ2-6,CASSLENSGANVLTF
TRBV2,TRBJ1-4,CASSGTGDEGEKLFF
TRBV2,TRBJ1-5,CASRGVATGKQPQHF
TRBV6-5,TRBJ2-5,CASSLRVGGRETQYF
TRBV28,TRBJ1-1,CASSFTGGNTEAFF
TRBV6-1,TRBJ1-5,CASSEADRAQPQHF
TRBV7-8,TRBJ1-1,CASSLDRAENTEAFF
TRBV2,TRBJ2-3,CASSGQGTTDTQYF
TRBV5-1,TRBJ1-2,CASSLSGNSIQGHGYTF
TRBV10-3,TRBJ2-1,CASHQAGASGNEQFF
TRBV11-2,TRBJ2-3,CASSLSPTGWGLATDTQYF
TRBV5-5,TRBJ2-5,CASSSRQYQETQYF
TRBV9,TRBJ1-3,CASSVGAPGTRWGQGNTIYF
TRBV29-1,TRBJ1-2,CSVEGTSDRPYGYTF
TRBV19,TRBJ2-6,CASSKGGLLSGANVLTF
TRBV27,TRBJ2-1,CASSLFALGANEQFF
TRBV2,TRBJ2-1,CASSAEELSQFF
TRBV6-5,TRBJ1-5,CASRWDRNQPQHF
TRBV12-3/TRBV12-4,TRBJ1-2,CASGTGGRYGYTF
TRBV7-9,TRBJ1-2,CASSLEGYGYTF
TRBV7-9,TRBJ1-2,CASSGDLGGYTF
TRBV9,TRBJ1-2,CASSDQGAVANGGYTF
TRBV4-1,TRBJ1-4,CASSQDPPGGNEKLFF
TRBV4-2,TRBJ1-1,CASSQANEAFF
TRBV5-6,TRBJ1-2,CASHETGQGPYGYTF
TRBV2,TRBJ2-6,CASSGQGLNSGANVLTF
TRBV11-3,TRBJ2-7,CASSPGHLGSEQYF
TRBV9,TRBJ1-4,CASSVELTGKLFF
TRBV10-1,TRBJ2-3,CASSTSLTGYQYF
TRBV5-1,TRBJ1-1,CASSPTRGESEAFF